These T cell receptor beta chains were read from a single sample in a study of blood T cell repertoires in COVID-19. The table came from immunoSEQ multiplex PCR; TCRdb's copy has only in-frame clones and leaves some out. The sample consists of 140,000 to 150,000 clones, around 80% of them appearing once. Sequenced sample: peripheral blood. These TCRs come from a man aged 60-69 years with active or convalescent COVID-19. Both conserved end residues are part of each CDR3. A D gene is named only where the DNA matches it firmly. A row's size may be missing; if present it is once, few, many or a size class.

D: TRBD2; J: TRBJ2-7; V: TRBV19; size: NA; CDR3: CASSIGLAGAYSYEQYF; DNA: TGTGCCAGTAGTATAGGCCTAGCGGGAGCTTACTCCTACGAGCAGTACTTC
D: NA; J: TRBJ2-3; V: TRBV7-9; size: NA; CDR3: CASSLARAEPPNTQYF; DNA: TGTGCCAGCAGCTTAGCGCGTGCGGAGCCCCCCAATACGCAGTATTTT
D: NA; J: TRBJ1-5; V: TRBV7-9; size: NA; CDR3: CASSPSGAGPQPQHF; DNA: TGTGCCAGCAGCCCCTCCGGCGCGGGTCCTCAGCCCCAGCATTTT
D: NA; J: TRBJ1-1; V: TRBV18; size: NA; CDR3: CASSPLSREYTEAFF; DNA: TGTGCCAGCTCACCGCTTTCCAGGGAATATACTGAAGCTTTCTTT
D: NA; J: TRBJ1-2; V: TRBV5-8; size: NA; CDR3: CASSPWAGGYYGYTF; DNA: TGTGCCAGCAGCCCCTGGGCGGGCGGTTACTATGGCTACACCTTC
D: TRBD1; J: TRBJ1-4; V: TRBV19; size: NA; CDR3: CASSNGQGEKLFF; DNA: TGTGCCAGTAGTAATGGACAGGGGGAAAAACTGTTTTTT
D: TRBD2; J: TRBJ2-1; V: TRBV7-3; size: NA; CDR3: CASSLIAGAPYNEQFF; DNA: TGTGCCAGCAGCTTAATAGCGGGAGCCCCCTACAATGAGCAGTTCTTC
D: TRBD2; J: TRBJ2-1; V: TRBV7-9; size: few; CDR3: CASSLGLADEQFF; DNA: TGTGCCAGCAGCTTAGGACTAGCCGATGAGCAGTTCTTC
D: NA; J: TRBJ1-6; V: TRBV6-6; size: NA; CDR3: CASSRGSEGYNSPLHF; DNA: TGTGCCAGCAGTCGTGGTAGCGAGGGATACAATTCACCCCTCCACTTT
D: TRBD1; J: TRBJ1-2; V: TRBV29-1; size: NA; CDR3: CSVEGDRGRGYGYTF; DNA: TGCAGCGTTGAAGGCGACAGGGGGCGCGGCTATGGCTACACCTTC
D: TRBD1; J: TRBJ1-2; V: TRBV5-6; size: NA; CDR3: CASSLGDRGAYGYTF; DNA: TGTGCCAGCAGCTTGGGGGACAGGGGGGCCTATGGCTACACCTTC
D: TRBD1; J: TRBJ1-6; V: TRBV29-1; size: once; CDR3: CSVWTGDLRAGNSPLHF; DNA: TGCAGCGTTTGGACAGGGGATCTTCGGGCGGGGAATTCACCCCTCCACTTT
D: NA; J: TRBJ1-3; V: TRBV19; size: many; CDR3: CASTNPTLISSGNTIYF; DNA: TGTGCCAGCACGAACCCAACCCTCATTAGCTCTGGAAACACCATATATTTT
D: NA; J: TRBJ2-1; V: TRBV7-9; size: NA; CDR3: CASSFRGRTEQFF; DNA: TGTGCCAGCAGCTTTAGGGGAAGGACTGAGCAGTTCTTC
D: TRBD1; J: TRBJ2-5; V: TRBV24-1; size: once; CDR3: CATSDDIDRGETQYF; DNA: TGTGCCACCAGTGATGATATCGACAGGGGCGAGACCCAGTACTTC
D: NA; J: TRBJ1-5; V: TRBV21-1; size: NA; CDR3: CASTSGGVLASNQPQHF; DNA: TGTGCCAGCACCTCAGGAGGGGTTTTGGCGAGCAATCAGCCCCAGCATTTT
D: NA; J: TRBJ2-7; V: TRBV24-1; size: NA; CDR3: CATSPGQRGSYEQYF; DNA: TGTGCCACCAGTCCCGGACAGAGGGGCTCCTACGAGCAGTACTTC
D: NA; J: TRBJ1-2; V: TRBV23-1; size: NA; CDR3: CASSHLGGGYTF; DNA: TGCGCCAGCAGTCACCTCGGGGGGGGCTACACCTTC
D: NA; J: TRBJ2-1; V: TRBV7-2; size: NA; CDR3: CASSSRNEQFF; DNA: TGTGCCAGCAGCTCGCGCAATGAGCAGTTCTTC
D: TRBD1; J: TRBJ2-3; V: TRBV7-6; size: NA; CDR3: CASSPRTGGSTDTQYF; DNA: TGTGCCAGCAGCCCAAGGACAGGGGGCTCCACAGATACGCAGTATTTT
D: NA; J: TRBJ1-5; V: TRBV19; size: many; CDR3: CASSDTSNQPQHF; DNA: TGTGCCAGTAGCGACACTAGCAATCAGCCCCAGCATTTT
D: TRBD2; J: TRBJ2-1; V: TRBV7-6; size: NA; CDR3: CASSRLAGVNNEQFF; DNA: TGTGCCAGCAGCCGGCTAGCGGGAGTGAACAATGAGCAGTTCTTC
D: NA; J: TRBJ2-2; V: TRBV7-3; size: NA; CDR3: CASSTRLRSNTGELFF; DNA: TGTGCCAGCAGCACCCGACTCCGTTCGAACACCGGGGAGCTGTTTTTT
D: TRBD1; J: TRBJ2-7; V: TRBV30; size: NA; CDR3: CAWDRQGAYEQYF; DNA: TGTGCCTGGGACAGACAGGGGGCCTACGAGCAGTACTTC
D: NA; J: TRBJ1-1; V: TRBV24-1; size: NA; CDR3: CATSDFSSTEAFF; DNA: TGTGCCACCAGTGATTTTTCATCCACTGAAGCTTTCTTT
D: TRBD1; J: TRBJ1-5; V: TRBV3-1/TRBV3-2; size: few; CDR3: CASSRDRGNQPQHF; DNA: TGTGCCAGCAGCCGCGACAGGGGCAATCAGCCCCAGCATTTT
D: NA; J: TRBJ2-2; V: TRBV2; size: NA; CDR3: CASSEILPNTGELFF; DNA: TGTGCCAGCAGTGAAATCCTCCCCAACACCGGGGAGCTGTTTTTT
D: NA; J: TRBJ2-7; V: TRBV6-5; size: NA; CDR3: CAIKLPGHPYEQYF; DNA: TGTGCCATCAAACTCCCGGGACATCCCTACGAGCAGTACTTC
D: NA; J: TRBJ1-5; V: TRBV3-1/TRBV3-2; size: few; CDR3: CASSQQGLNQPQHF; DNA: TGTGCCAGCAGCCAACAGGGCCTCAATCAGCCCCAGCATTTT
D: NA; J: TRBJ1-6; V: TRBV28; size: NA; CDR3: CASSPGPPRPPLHF; DNA: TGTGCCAGCAGCCCAGGGCCCCCTAGGCCACCCCTCCACTTT
D: TRBD2; J: TRBJ2-1; V: TRBV10-3; size: NA; CDR3: CAIRDTSGRVNYNEQFF; DNA: TGTGCCATCAGGGATACTAGCGGGAGGGTCAACTACAATGAGCAGTTCTTC
D: TRBD2; J: TRBJ2-7; V: TRBV11-3; size: NA; CDR3: CASSLRPGGGSGAGYEQYF; DNA: TGTGCCAGCAGCTTACGCCCGGGTGGGGGTAGCGGGGCTGGCTACGAGCAGTACTTC
D: NA; J: TRBJ2-2; V: TRBV27; size: NA; CDR3: CASRPLGAQSGELFF; DNA: TGTGCCAGCAGGCCCTTGGGGGCCCAGTCCGGGGAGCTGTTTTTT